The rows below give T cell receptor beta chains drawn from one sample of a study of lymphopenia after photon versus proton radiotherapy. Profiled with immunoSEQ multiplex PCR; TCRdb holds only in-frame clones, not every one. The profile shows some 30,000 clones, roughly 90% of them singletons. The input for sequencing was peripheral blood, taken from a patient treated with photon-based radiotherapy. The receptors were gathered from a woman between 45 and 65 years old with pancreatic cancer. The CDR3 runs from the conserved cysteine through the conserved F or W.

j_gene,v_gene,CDR3aa
TRBJ2-1,TRBV5-4,CASSLVGPYNEQFF
TRBJ2-1,TRBV27,CASSLSVEDYVYNEQFF
TRBJ2-2,TRBV4-1,CASSLQGSANTGELFF
TRBJ2-2,TRBV5-1,CASSFARNTGELFF
TRBJ2-1,TRBV29-1,CSAGLGTSGSILNEQFF
TRBJ2-1,TRBV4-3,CASSQGGLAPNEQFF
TRBJ2-1,TRBV4-3,CASSQDPPGTAYNEQFF
TRBJ2-1,TRBV7-2,CASSLGLASYNEQFF
TRBJ2-4,TRBV5-4,CASSSPQGGYIQYF
TRBJ1-4,TRBV6-5,CASSYFRQGGEKLFF
TRBJ1-1,TRBV9,CASSVGGRSPEAFF
TRBJ1-1,TRBV9,CASSVAAANTEAFF
TRBJ1-5,TRBV5-8,CASSPDRGRQPQHF
TRBJ2-2,TRBV5-1,CASRRDTADTGELFF
TRBJ2-1,TRBV6-6,CASSHLQQYNEQFF
TRBJ2-7,TRBV7-6,CASSLDGNDEQYF
TRBJ2-7,TRBV30,CASTPGQGFYEQYF
TRBJ2-2,TRBV14,CASSQDRALGELFF
TRBJ2-7,TRBV4-3,CASSQDGGPSGEQYF
TRBJ1-2,TRBV2,CASSEGRWANYGYTF